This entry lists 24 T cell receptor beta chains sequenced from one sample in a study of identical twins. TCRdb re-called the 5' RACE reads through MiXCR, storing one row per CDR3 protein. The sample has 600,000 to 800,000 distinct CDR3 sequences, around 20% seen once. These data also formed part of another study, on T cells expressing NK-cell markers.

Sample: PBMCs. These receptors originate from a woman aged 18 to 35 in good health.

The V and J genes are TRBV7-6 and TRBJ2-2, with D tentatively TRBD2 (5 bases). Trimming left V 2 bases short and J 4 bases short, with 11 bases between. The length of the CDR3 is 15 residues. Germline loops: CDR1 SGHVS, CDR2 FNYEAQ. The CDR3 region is CASSLRLEGTGELFF. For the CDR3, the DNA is TGTGCCAGCAGCTTAAGGCTAGAGGGCACCGGGGAGCTGTTTTTT. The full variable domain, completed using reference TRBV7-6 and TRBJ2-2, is GAGVSQSPRYKVTKRGQDVALRCDPISGHVSLYWYRQALGQGPEFLTYFNYEAQQDKSGLPNDRFSAERPEGSISTLTIQRTEQRDSAMYRCASSLRLEGTGELFFGEGSRLTVL.

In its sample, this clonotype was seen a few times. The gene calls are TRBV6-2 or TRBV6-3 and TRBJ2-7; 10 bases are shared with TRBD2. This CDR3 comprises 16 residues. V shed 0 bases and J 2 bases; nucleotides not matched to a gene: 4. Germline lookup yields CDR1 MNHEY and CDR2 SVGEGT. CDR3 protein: CASSYSSLAGAYEQYF. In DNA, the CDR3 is TGTGCCAGCAGTTACTCGTCGCTAGCGGGGGCCTACGAGCAGTACTTC.

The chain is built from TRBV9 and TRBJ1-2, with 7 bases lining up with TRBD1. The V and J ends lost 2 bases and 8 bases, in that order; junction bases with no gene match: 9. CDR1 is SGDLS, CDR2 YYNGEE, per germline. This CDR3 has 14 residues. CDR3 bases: TGTGCCAGCAGCGTCCAAGGACAGGCCGGGGGCTACACCTTC. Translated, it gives CASSVQGQAGGYTF.

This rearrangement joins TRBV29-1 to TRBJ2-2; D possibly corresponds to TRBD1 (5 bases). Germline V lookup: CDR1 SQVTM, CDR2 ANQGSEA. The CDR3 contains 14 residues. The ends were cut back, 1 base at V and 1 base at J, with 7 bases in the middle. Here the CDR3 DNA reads TGCAGCGTTGAAGCAGGGTGGAACACCGGGGAGCTGTTTTTT. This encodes CSVEAGWNTGELFF.

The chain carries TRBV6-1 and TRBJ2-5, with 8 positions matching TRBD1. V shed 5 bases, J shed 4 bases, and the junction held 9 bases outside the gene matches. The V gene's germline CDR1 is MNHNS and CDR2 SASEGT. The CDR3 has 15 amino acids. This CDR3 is CASSQPRQGSETQYF. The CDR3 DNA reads TGTGCCAGCAGTCAACCCCGACAGGGGTCAGAGACCCAGTACTTC.

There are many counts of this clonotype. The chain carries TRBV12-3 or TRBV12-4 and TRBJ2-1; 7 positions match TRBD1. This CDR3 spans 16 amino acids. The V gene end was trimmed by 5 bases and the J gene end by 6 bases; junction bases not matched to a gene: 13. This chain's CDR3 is CASSDEDRFPVNEQFF. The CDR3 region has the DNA TGTGCCAGCAGTGACGAGGACAGGTTCCCCGTCAATGAGCAGTTCTTC.

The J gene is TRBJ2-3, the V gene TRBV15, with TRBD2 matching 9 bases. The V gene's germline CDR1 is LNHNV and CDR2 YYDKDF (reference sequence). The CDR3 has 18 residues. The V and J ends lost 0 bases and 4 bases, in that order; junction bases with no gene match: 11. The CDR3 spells CATSRDRKLAGISDTQYF. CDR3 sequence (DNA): TGTGCCACCAGCAGAGACCGGAAGCTAGCGGGAATATCAGATACGCAGTATTTT.

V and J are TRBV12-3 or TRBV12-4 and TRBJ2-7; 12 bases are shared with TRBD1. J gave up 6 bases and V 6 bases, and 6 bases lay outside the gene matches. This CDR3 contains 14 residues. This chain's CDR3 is CASSRPGQGAEQYF. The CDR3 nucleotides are TGTGCCAGCAGCCGACCGGGACAGGGGGCCGAGCAGTACTTC.

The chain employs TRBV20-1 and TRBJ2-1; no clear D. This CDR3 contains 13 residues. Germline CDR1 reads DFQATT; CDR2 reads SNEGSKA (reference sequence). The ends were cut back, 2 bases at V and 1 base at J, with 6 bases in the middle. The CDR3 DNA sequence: TGCAGTGCTAGAATCTCGTCCTACAATGAGCAGTTCTTC. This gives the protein CSARISSYNEQFF.

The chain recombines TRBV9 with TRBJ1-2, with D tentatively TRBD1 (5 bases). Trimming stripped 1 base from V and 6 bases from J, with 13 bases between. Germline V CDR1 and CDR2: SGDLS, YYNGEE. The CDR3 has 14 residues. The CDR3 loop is CASSVRFGGHGYTF. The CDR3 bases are TGTGCCAGCAGCGTAAGATTCGGGGGACATGGCTACACCTTC.

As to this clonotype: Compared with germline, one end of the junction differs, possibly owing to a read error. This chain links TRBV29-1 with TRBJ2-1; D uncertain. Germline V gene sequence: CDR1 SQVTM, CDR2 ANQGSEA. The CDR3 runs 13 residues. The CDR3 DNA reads TGCAGCGTTGAAGTCGGCAGCCTGGGTGAGAAGTTCTTC. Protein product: CSVEVGSLGEKFF.

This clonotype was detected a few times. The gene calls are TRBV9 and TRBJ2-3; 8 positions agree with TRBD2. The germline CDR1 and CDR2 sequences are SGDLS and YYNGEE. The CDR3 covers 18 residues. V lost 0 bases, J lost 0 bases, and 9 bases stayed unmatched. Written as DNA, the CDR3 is TGTGCCAGCAGCGTAGAGCGGGGGAGTATCACTAGCACAGATACGCAGTATTTT. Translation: CASSVERGSITSTDTQYF.

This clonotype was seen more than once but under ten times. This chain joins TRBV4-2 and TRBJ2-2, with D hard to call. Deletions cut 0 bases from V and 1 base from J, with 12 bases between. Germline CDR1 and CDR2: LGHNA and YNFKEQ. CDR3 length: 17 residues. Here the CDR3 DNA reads TGTGCCAGCAGCCAAGAAAGTATGTGGGGGAACACCGGGGAGCTGTTTTTT. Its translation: CASSQESMWGNTGELFF.

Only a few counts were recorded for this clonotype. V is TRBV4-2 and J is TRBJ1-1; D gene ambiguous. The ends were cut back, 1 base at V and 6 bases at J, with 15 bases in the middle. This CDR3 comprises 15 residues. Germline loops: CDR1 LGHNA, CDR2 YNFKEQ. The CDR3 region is CASSQGIEWAAEAFF. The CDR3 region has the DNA TGTGCCAGCAGCCAAGGGATCGAATGGGCGGCTGAAGCTTTCTTT.

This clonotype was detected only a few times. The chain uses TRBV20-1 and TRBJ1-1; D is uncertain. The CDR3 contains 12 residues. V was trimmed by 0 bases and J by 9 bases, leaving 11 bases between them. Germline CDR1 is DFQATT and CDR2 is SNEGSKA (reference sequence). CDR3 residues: CSARDDSEQAFF. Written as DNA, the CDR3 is TGCAGTGCTAGAGATGACTCAGAGCAAGCTTTCTTT.

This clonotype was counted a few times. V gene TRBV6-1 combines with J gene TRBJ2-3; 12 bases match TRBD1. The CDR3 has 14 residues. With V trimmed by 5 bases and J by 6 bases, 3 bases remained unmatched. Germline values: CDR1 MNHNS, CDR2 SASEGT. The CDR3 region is CASSRDRGPDTQYF. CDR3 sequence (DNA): TGTGCCAGCAGTAGGGACAGGGGGCCTGATACGCAGTATTTT.

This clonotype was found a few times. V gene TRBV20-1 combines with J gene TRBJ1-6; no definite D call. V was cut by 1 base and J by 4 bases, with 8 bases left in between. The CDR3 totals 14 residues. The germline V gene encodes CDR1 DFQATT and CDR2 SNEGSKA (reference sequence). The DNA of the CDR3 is TGCAGTGCTAGAGTGGGGTTGTATAATTCACCCCTCCACTTT. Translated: CSARVGLYNSPLHF.

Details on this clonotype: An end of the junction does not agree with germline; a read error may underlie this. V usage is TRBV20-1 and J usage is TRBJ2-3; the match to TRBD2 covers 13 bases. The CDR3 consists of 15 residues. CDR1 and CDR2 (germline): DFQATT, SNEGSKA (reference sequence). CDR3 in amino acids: CCARGTSGTPDTQYF. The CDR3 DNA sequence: TGCTGTGCTAGGGGGACTAGCGGGACCCCAGATACGCAGTATTTT.

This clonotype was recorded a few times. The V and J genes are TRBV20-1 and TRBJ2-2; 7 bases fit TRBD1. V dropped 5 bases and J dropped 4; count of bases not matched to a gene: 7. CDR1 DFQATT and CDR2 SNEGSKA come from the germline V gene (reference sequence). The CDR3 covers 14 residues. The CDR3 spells CSAATGMSTGELFF. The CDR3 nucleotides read TGCAGTGCTGCGACAGGGATGAGCACCGGGGAGCTGTTTTTT.

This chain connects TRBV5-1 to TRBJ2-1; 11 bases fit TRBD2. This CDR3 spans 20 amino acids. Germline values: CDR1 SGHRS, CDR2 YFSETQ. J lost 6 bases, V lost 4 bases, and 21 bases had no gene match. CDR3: CASSTKPTGGQTSGSNEQFF. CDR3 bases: TGCGCCAGCAGCACAAAACCAACAGGGGGCCAAACTAGCGGGAGCAATGAGCAGTTCTTC. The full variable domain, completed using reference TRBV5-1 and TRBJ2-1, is KAGVTQTPRYLIKTRGQQVTLSCSPISGHRSVSWYQQTPGQGLQFLFEYFSETQRNKGNFPGRFSGRQFSNSRSEMNVSTLELGDSALYLCASSTKPTGGQTSGSNEQFFGPGTRLTVL.

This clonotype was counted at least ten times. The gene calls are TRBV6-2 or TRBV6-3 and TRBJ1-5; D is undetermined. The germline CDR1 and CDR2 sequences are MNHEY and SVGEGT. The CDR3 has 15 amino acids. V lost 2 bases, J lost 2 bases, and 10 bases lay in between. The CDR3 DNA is TGTGCCAGCAGTTACGAGGGAAGCGGCAATCAGCCCCAGCATTTT. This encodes CASSYEGSGNQPQHF.

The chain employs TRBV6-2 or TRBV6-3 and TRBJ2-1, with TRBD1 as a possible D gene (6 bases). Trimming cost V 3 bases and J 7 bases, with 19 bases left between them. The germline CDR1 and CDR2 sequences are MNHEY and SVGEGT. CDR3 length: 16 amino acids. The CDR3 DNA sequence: TGTGCCAGCAGTTATCCGGGACAAAACACGGGGAATGAGCAGTTCTTC. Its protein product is CASSYPGQNTGNEQFF.

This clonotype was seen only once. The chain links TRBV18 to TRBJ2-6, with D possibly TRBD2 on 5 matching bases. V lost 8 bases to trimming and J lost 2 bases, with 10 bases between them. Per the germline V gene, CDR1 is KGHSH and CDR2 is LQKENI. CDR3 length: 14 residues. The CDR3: CASQTSTGANVLTF. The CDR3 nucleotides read TGTGCCAGCCAAACTAGTACTGGGGCCAACGTCCTGACTTTC.

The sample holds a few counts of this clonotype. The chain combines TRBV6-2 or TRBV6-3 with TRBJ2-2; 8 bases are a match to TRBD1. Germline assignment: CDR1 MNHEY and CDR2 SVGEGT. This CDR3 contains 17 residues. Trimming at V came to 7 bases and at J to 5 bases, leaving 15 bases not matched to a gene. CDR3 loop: CASTEAPGTGGTGELFF. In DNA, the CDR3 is TGTGCCAGCACCGAGGCCCCCGGGACAGGAGGAACCGGGGAGCTGTTTTTT.